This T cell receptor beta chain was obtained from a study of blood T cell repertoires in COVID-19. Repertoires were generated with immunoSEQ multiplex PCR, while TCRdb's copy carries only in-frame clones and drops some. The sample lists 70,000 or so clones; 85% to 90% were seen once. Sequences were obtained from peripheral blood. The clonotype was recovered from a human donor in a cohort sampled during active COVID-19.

The CDR3 loop is CASSQGTGGRQPQHF. The CDR3 bases are TGTGCCAGCAGCCAAGGGACAGGGGGCCGTCAGCCCCAGCATTTT. The chain joins TRBV3-1 (or the pseudogene TRBV3-2) to TRBJ1-5; 11 bases match TRBD1. The CDR3 extends over 15 amino acids. J was trimmed by 6 bases and V by 1 base; bases with no gene match: 2. Germline CDR1 and CDR2: LGHDT and YNNKEL (reference sequence).